This T cell receptor beta chain was found in a study of blood T cell repertoires in COVID-19. Study background: Researchers got acute and convalescent COVID-19 samples from the United States, Italy and Spain. Sample material is recorded as cDNA or gDNA derived from T cells, B-cell-depleted T cells, or PBMCs.

Original handling: For nucleated cells, counts were estimated from reference gene primer amplification. The assay was immunoSEQ multiplex PCR, and TCRdb's table has in-frame clones only and misses some. V and J calls and clone size are those listed in that table; D and trimming were worked out from the DNA. Here the sample spans 60,000 or so clones, about nine tenths being singletons. The CDR3 runs 14 residues. V trimming: 4 bases; J trimming: 6 bases; junction bases outside the gene matches: 6. Germline V gene lookup returns CDR1 SNHLY and CDR2 FYNNEI. This sequence joins TRBV2 and TRBJ1-1; the match to TRBD1 covers 9 bases. Sequenced material: peripheral blood. The TCR sequence derives from a human donor with acute or convalescent COVID-19. The donor label of this sample is uncertain. CDR3: CASSAEGTGPEAFF. The CDR3 DNA is TGTGCCAGCAGTGCAGAAGGGACAGGGCCTGAAGCTTTCTTT.